This T cell receptor beta chain comes out of a study of beta chain features in type 1 diabetes. Trimming pared 0 bases from V and 4 bases from J, leaving 13 bases between. The CDR3 is made up of 16 amino acids. The germline CDR1 and CDR2 sequences are SGDLS and YYNGEE. Every bit of the isolated RNA underwent reverse transcription, so sequencing read expressed TCRB transcripts. Only in-frame clones appear in the TCRdb table, and some are missing; sequencing was by immunoSEQ multiplex PCR. In the table there are 500,000 to 700,000 clones, around 15% of which are singletons. The clonotype originates from a young man in good health. The chain carries TRBV9 and TRBJ1-4; a possible D gene is TRBD1 (6 bases). Sample: naive CD4+ T cells from blood. The CDR3 region is CASSVATGGLNEKLFF. Written as DNA, the CDR3 is TGTGCCAGCAGCGTAGCTACGGGGGGCCTTAATGAAAAACTGTTTTTT.